Following are 15 T cell receptor beta chains from one sample sequenced in a study of T-cell memory formation after mild COVID-19. TCRdb re-called the 5' RACE reads through MiXCR, storing one row per CDR3 protein. Of approximately 210,000 distinct CDR3 sequences in the sample, 15% to 20% were seen once. Sequencing was done on a sample of PBMCs or a T cell subset sorted from them (not recorded which). The receptors originated from an adult woman who had mild COVID-19 (a few samples of this study predate the infection). Cell type and time point are not known.

The chain joins TRBV19 to TRBJ1-5, with a possible D match to TRBD1 (6 bases). The CDR3 consists of 18 residues. The V gene's germline CDR1 is LNHDA and CDR2 SQIVND (reference sequence). The V end lost 6 bases, the J end lost 1 base, and 22 bases lay between the germline ends. The CDR3 sequence is CASSRGRAQKGSNQPQHF. For the CDR3, the DNA is TGTGCCAGTAGCCGGGGGCGGGCACAAAAAGGGAGCAATCAGCCCCAGCATTTT. The variable domain in full, with the rest retrieved from reference TRBV19 and TRBJ1-5, is DGGITQSPKYLFRKEGQNVTLSCEQNLNHDAMYWYRQDPGQGLRLIYYSQIVNDFQKGDIAEGYSVSREKKESFPLTVTSAQKNPTAFYLCASSRGRAQKGSNQPQHFGDGTRLSIL.

The chain recombines TRBV5-1 with TRBJ1-4; no clear D. V was trimmed by 0 bases and J by 8 bases, leaving 8 bases between them. This CDR3 region has 13 residues. Germline V gene lookup returns CDR1 SGHRS and CDR2 YFSETQ. The CDR3 sequence is CASSLESMEKLFF. In DNA, the CDR3 is TGCGCCAGCAGCTTGGAGTCGATGGAAAAACTGTTTTTT.

CDR3 sequence (DNA): TGTGCCAGCAGCTCCCTGTGGCAGCAAAGCTATGGCTACACCTTC. It is translated as CASSSLWQQSYGYTF. The V call is TRBV7-2, the J call TRBJ1-2; the D is unclear. CDR1 SGHTA and CDR2 FQGNSA come from the germline V gene. V gave up 4 bases and J gave up 4 bases, with 16 bases separating them. The CDR3 consists of 15 residues. The whole variable domain, remainder taken from reference TRBV7-2 and TRBJ1-2, is GAGVSQSPSNKVTEKGKDVELRCDPISGHTALYWYRQSLGQGLEFLIYFQGNSAPDKSGLPSDRFSAERTGGSVSTLTIQRTQQEDSAVYLCASSSLWQQSYGYTFGSGTRLTVV.

The chain couples TRBV12-3 or TRBV12-4 to TRBJ1-4, with TRBD1 matching 7 bases. Trimming removed 6 bases from V and 4 bases from J; junction bases left unmatched: 5. The CDR3 contains 14 residues. CDR3 nucleotides: TGTGCCAGCAGGACAGGGACACTTAATGAAAAACTGTTTTTT. This gives the protein CASRTGTLNEKLFF.

This clonotype was seen at least ten times. This chain joins TRBV3-1 and TRBJ2-5; 8 nucleotides align to TRBD1. This CDR3 is 14 amino acids long. Germline V gene sequence: CDR1 LGHDT, CDR2 YNNKEL (reference sequence). The junction had 6 bases not matched to a gene; V was cut back by 4 bases and J by 5 bases. CDR3 sequence reads: CASSPRTGLETQYF. DNA for the CDR3: TGTGCCAGCAGCCCTCGGACAGGGCTGGAGACCCAGTACTTC.

This clonotype showed up just a few times. This chain links TRBV4-2 with TRBJ1-6; the D gene is possibly TRBD1 (6 bases). Germline values: CDR1 LGHNA, CDR2 YNFKEQ. The CDR3 length is 14 residues. V was clipped by 4 bases and J by 11 bases, with 15 bases between them. CDR3 sequence reads: CASSRDRLGAPLHF. The CDR3 DNA is TGTGCCAGCAGCCGTGACAGGCTCGGGGCACCCCTCCACTTT.

This clonotype was seen only a few times. The V call is TRBV14, the J call TRBJ1-2, with D maybe TRBD1 (5 bases). Germline V CDR1 and CDR2: SGHDN, FVKESK. The CDR3 totals 14 residues. V was cut by 4 bases and J by 6 bases, with 15 bases left in between. Here the CDR3 DNA reads TGTGCCAGCAGCCCCCCAGGGTGGTCCGATGGCTACACCTTC. It encodes CASSPPGWSDGYTF.

The chain employs TRBV7-2 and TRBJ2-1; TRBD2 aligns across 8 bases. The length of the CDR3 is 14 residues. V shed 2 bases, J shed 8 bases, and the junction held 5 bases outside the gene matches. Germline CDR1 is SGHTA and CDR2 is FQGNSA. CDR3: CASSLTGGLHEQFF. In nucleotides, the CDR3 is TGTGCCAGCAGCTTAACGGGGGGGCTCCATGAGCAGTTCTTC.

This clonotype was recorded a few times. V gene TRBV6-1 combines with J gene TRBJ2-7, with D perhaps TRBD1 (5 bases). V gave up 1 base and J gave up 7 bases, with 14 bases separating them. This CDR3 is 14 amino acids long. In germline, CDR1 is MNHNS, CDR2 SASEGT. The CDR3 sequence is CASSEGQTVGEQYF. The CDR3 nucleotides read TGTGCCAGCAGTGAAGGACAGACGGTAGGGGAGCAGTACTTC.

The gene calls are TRBV12-3 or TRBV12-4 and TRBJ2-7; tentative D call: TRBD2 (6 bases). The CDR3 has 15 residues. Trimming took off 5 bases at V and 1 base at J, with 15 bases between the two ends. In DNA, the CDR3 is TGTGCCAGCAGTCTTCGGGGGTTTCCGTCCTACGAGCAGTACTTC. Translated: CASSLRGFPSYEQYF.

This clonotype was recorded a few times. The chain is built from TRBV25-1 and TRBJ1-3, with 7 bases identical to TRBD1. The germline V gene has CDR1 MGHDK and CDR2 SYGVNS. The ends lost 3 bases at V and 4 bases at J; junction bases unmatched: 3. The CDR3 runs to 14 residues. The CDR3: CASSETGSGNTIYF. CDR3 sequence (DNA): TGTGCCAGCAGTGAGACAGGGTCCGGAAACACCATATATTTT.

This clonotype was detected only a few times. The chain uses TRBV9 and TRBJ1-3; no clear D gene. CDR1 and CDR2 (germline): SGDLS, YYNGEE. The CDR3 runs 13 residues. Trimming cost V 4 bases and J 5 bases, with 10 bases left between them. The CDR3 protein is CASSHGVRNTIYF. The CDR3, as DNA: TGTGCCAGCAGCCATGGGGTCAGAAACACCATATATTTT.

This clonotype was observed a few times. The chain uses TRBV29-1 and TRBJ2-1; D is unclear. This CDR3 contains 12 residues. Germline V gives CDR1 SQVTM, CDR2 ANQGSEA. Trimming left V 8 bases short and J 9 bases short, with 17 bases between. The CDR3 region is CSTQTLQGEQFF. In nucleotides, the CDR3 is TGCAGCACTCAGACACTGCAAGGTGAGCAGTTCTTC.

This clonotype was seen a handful of times. The genes are TRBV14 and TRBJ2-1; unclear D gene. CDR1 and CDR2 from the germline V gene are SGHDN and FVKESK. The CDR3 has 13 amino acids. Trimming shortened V by 5 bases and J by 3 bases, and 8 bases separated the two germline ends. The CDR3 spells CASSSGHYNEQFF. CDR3 coding DNA: TGTGCCAGCAGCTCGGGCCACTACAATGAGCAGTTCTTC. Together with reference TRBV14 and TRBJ2-1, the CDR3 gives the full variable domain: EAGVTQFPSHSVIEKGQTVTLRCDPISGHDNLYWYRRVMGKEIKFLLHFVKESKQDESGMPNNRFLAERTGGTYSTLKVQPAELEDSGVYFCASSSGHYNEQFFGPGTRLTVL.

This clonotype has just a few counts. The V call is TRBV5-5, the J call TRBJ1-2; D is possibly TRBD1 (6 bases). Germline assignment: CDR1 SGHKS and CDR2 YYEKEE (reference sequence). Trimming cost V 4 bases and J 1 base, with 11 bases left between them. CDR3 length: 14 amino acids. CDR3 region: CASSNGTFNYGYTF. CDR3 nucleotides: TGTGCCAGCAGCAACGGGACATTTAACTATGGCTACACCTTC.